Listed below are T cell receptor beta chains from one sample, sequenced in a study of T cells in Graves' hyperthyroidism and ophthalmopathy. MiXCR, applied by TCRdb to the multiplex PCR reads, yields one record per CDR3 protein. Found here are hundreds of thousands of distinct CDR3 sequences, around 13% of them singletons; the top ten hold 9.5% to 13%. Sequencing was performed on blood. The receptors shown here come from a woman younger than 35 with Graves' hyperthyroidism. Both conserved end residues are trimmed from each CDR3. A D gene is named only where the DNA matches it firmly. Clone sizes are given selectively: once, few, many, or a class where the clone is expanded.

cdr3_aa: ASSLWVGGRRADTQY; d_call: TRBD2; j_call: TRBJ2-3; v_call: TRBV11-3; clone_size: few
cdr3_aa: SVEDPARAGNTIY; d_call: -; j_call: TRBJ1-3; v_call: TRBV29-1; clone_size: few
cdr3_aa: ASSSLGAYEQY; d_call: -; j_call: TRBJ2-7; v_call: TRBV18; clone_size: many
cdr3_aa: ASSYSGQMNTEAF; d_call: -; j_call: TRBJ1-1; v_call: TRBV6-5; clone_size: many
cdr3_aa: ATSDTGTSGTAETQY; d_call: TRBD2; j_call: TRBJ2-5; v_call: TRBV24-1; clone_size: many
cdr3_aa: ASSPTKQGATFYNEQF; d_call: TRBD1; j_call: TRBJ2-1; v_call: TRBV18; clone_size: -
cdr3_aa: ASGPAETGELF; d_call: -; j_call: TRBJ2-2; v_call: TRBV9; clone_size: once
cdr3_aa: ASSLGRGGLNEQF; d_call: -; j_call: TRBJ2-1; v_call: TRBV7-8; clone_size: few
cdr3_aa: ATIPGQATEAF; d_call: TRBD1; j_call: TRBJ1-1; v_call: TRBV28; clone_size: -
cdr3_aa: AWSVSSEDTQY; d_call: -; j_call: TRBJ2-3; v_call: TRBV30; clone_size: many
cdr3_aa: ASSSRDSNVDEQF; d_call: -; j_call: TRBJ2-1; v_call: TRBV5-1; clone_size: -
cdr3_aa: ASSGRSRALFNTGELF; d_call: -; j_call: TRBJ2-2; v_call: TRBV11-2; clone_size: few
cdr3_aa: SVCVYAADTQY; d_call: -; j_call: TRBJ2-3; v_call: TRBV29-1; clone_size: -
cdr3_aa: SGRAAGVVGELF; d_call: TRBD2; j_call: TRBJ2-2; v_call: TRBV29-1; clone_size: -
cdr3_aa: ASSLGLASNEQF; d_call: TRBD2; j_call: TRBJ2-1; v_call: TRBV7-2; clone_size: many
cdr3_aa: ASSYGLTRGHGAF; d_call: TRBD1; j_call: TRBJ1-1; v_call: TRBV6-2/TRBV6-3; clone_size: many
cdr3_aa: ASSQAPGLAEGYEQY; d_call: TRBD2; j_call: TRBJ2-7; v_call: TRBV4-1; clone_size: -
cdr3_aa: ASSPDGVGKLF; d_call: -; j_call: TRBJ1-4; v_call: TRBV18; clone_size: few
cdr3_aa: ASRASGQNYGYT; d_call: -; j_call: TRBJ1-2; v_call: TRBV6-1; clone_size: many
cdr3_aa: ASRIYTDTQY; d_call: -; j_call: TRBJ2-3; v_call: TRBV2; clone_size: many
cdr3_aa: ASSPGFSNQPQH; d_call: -; j_call: TRBJ1-5; v_call: TRBV11-2; clone_size: many
cdr3_aa: SAAGTGGIYGYT; d_call: TRBD1; j_call: TRBJ1-2; v_call: TRBV20-1; clone_size: few
cdr3_aa: ATSDGTVYGYT; d_call: TRBD1; j_call: TRBJ1-2; v_call: TRBV24-1; clone_size: -
cdr3_aa: ASSEVSGHQPQH; d_call: -; j_call: TRBJ1-5; v_call: TRBV2; clone_size: few
cdr3_aa: ASTLGQGRNYGYT; d_call: TRBD1; j_call: TRBJ1-2; v_call: TRBV2; clone_size: few
cdr3_aa: ASSLGTDLPSPLH; d_call: TRBD1; j_call: TRBJ1-6; v_call: TRBV6-2/TRBV6-3; clone_size: -
cdr3_aa: ASSQGRSRSTDTQY; d_call: -; j_call: TRBJ2-3; v_call: TRBV4-2; clone_size: -
cdr3_aa: AIRPGQLSGANVLT; d_call: -; j_call: TRBJ2-6; v_call: TRBV10-3; clone_size: few
cdr3_aa: ASSPYTPTTGLGETQY; d_call: TRBD1; j_call: TRBJ2-5; v_call: TRBV13; clone_size: many
cdr3_aa: ASSLEGLAGGLTYEQY; d_call: TRBD2; j_call: TRBJ2-7; v_call: TRBV7-9; clone_size: many
cdr3_aa: ASGRYSGANVLT; d_call: -; j_call: TRBJ2-6; v_call: TRBV27; clone_size: -
cdr3_aa: SVEDQGSSGANVLT; d_call: -; j_call: TRBJ2-6; v_call: TRBV29-1; clone_size: -
cdr3_aa: ASSVVAGGPYEQY; d_call: TRBD2; j_call: TRBJ2-7; v_call: TRBV9; clone_size: many
cdr3_aa: SARVIDSGNTIY; d_call: -; j_call: TRBJ1-3; v_call: TRBV20-1; clone_size: many
cdr3_aa: ASSPTWTSSYNEQF; d_call: -; j_call: TRBJ2-1; v_call: TRBV3-1; clone_size: few
cdr3_aa: ASSPRAADTQY; d_call: -; j_call: TRBJ2-3; v_call: TRBV18; clone_size: many
cdr3_aa: ASSYSGDGSGNTIY; d_call: -; j_call: TRBJ1-3; v_call: TRBV6-6; clone_size: few
cdr3_aa: ASSPAQGADEQY; d_call: -; j_call: TRBJ2-7; v_call: TRBV11-2; clone_size: many
cdr3_aa: ASSNIGSGSYNEQF; d_call: -; j_call: TRBJ2-1; v_call: TRBV19; clone_size: -
cdr3_aa: ASSVHDPSGRRGTDTQY; d_call: TRBD2; j_call: TRBJ2-3; v_call: TRBV9; clone_size: -